This T cell receptor beta chain comes out of a study of blood T cell repertoires in COVID-19. Study-level information: T cells, B-cell-depleted T cells, or PBMCs supplied cDNA or gDNA.

Authors' processing steps: Amplification with reference gene primers provided the estimates of nucleated cell counts. Assay used: immunoSEQ multiplex PCR; TCRdb lists only in-frame clones, some missing. That table gives V, J and clone size, and the DNA gave D and trimming. The data contain about 180,000 clones, about 85% of them singletons. Germline CDR1 SGHVS, CDR2 FQNEAQ. The junction had 2 bases not matched to a gene; V was cut back by 3 bases and J by 0 bases. This CDR3 region has 15 residues. In terms of age and location, participants ranged from roughly 18 to 95 years and lived in fewer than 30 US areas. Membership in each cohort depended on participant-reported clinical history.

Material for sequencing was PBMCs or T cells enriched from blood (not recorded which). The sequence derives from a man between 40 and 49 years old who had recovered from COVID-19. This chain connects TRBV7-8 to TRBJ1-3; 7 bases fit TRBD1. CDR3 sequence (DNA): TGTGCCAGCAGCTTGGACAGGATCTCTGGAAACACCATATATTTT. This codes for CASSLDRISGNTIYF.